This passage covers 7 T cell receptor beta chains from one sample sequenced in a study of regulatory T cells in long-lasting Graves disease. Documented time point: newly diagnosed GD, antithyroid drugs for less than 3 months. Scientists built the TCR library using RNA that was extracted from PBMCs. Library construction for TCR beta used iRepertoire HTBI primers and Arm-PCR of CDR3 regions. TCRdb analysed the multiplex PCR reads with MiXCR anew, one entry per CDR3 protein. The sample holds 250,000 to 300,000 distinct CDR3 sequences, 18% seen once. These data are also associated with another study on T cells in Graves' hyperthyroidism and ophthalmopathy.

This sample comprised peripheral blood mononuclear cells (PBMCs), obtained at new diagnosis, from a patient treated with antithyroid drugs. Source of these receptors: a woman younger than 45 with Graves disease.

This clonotype was counted ten times or more. This rearrangement joins TRBV7-8 to TRBJ1-6; 7 bases align to TRBD1. CDR3 length: 14 amino acids. The germline CDR1 and CDR2 sequences are SGHVS and FQNEAQ. V lost 5 bases, J lost 6 bases, and 4 bases stayed unmatched. CDR3 in amino acids: CASSTGQLNSPLHF. For the CDR3, the DNA is TGTGCCAGCAGCACGGGACAGCTTAATTCACCCCTCCACTTT.

This clonotype was counted many times. The gene calls are TRBV5-1 and TRBJ2-1; D might be TRBD2 (5 bases). Trimming removed 2 bases at V and 3 bases at J, with 12 bases between. This CDR3 comprises 15 residues. Germline V gene data show CDR1 as SGHRS and CDR2 as YFSETQ. CDR3 residues: CASSLGGENYNEQFF. Here the CDR3 DNA reads TGCGCCAGCAGCTTAGGTGGGGAGAACTACAATGAGCAGTTCTTC.

This clonotype was recorded a few times. The CDR3 nucleotides read TGTGCCAGCAGGAGGACCTCTGGAAACACCATATATTTT. Translating gives CASRRTSGNTIYF. The rearrangement uses TRBV6-1 and TRBJ1-3; D call uncertain. The V end was cut by 6 bases, the J end by 0 bases, with 6 bases between. The CDR3 spans 13 residues. CDR1 MNHNS and CDR2 SASEGT come from the germline V gene.

This clonotype has more than one count but fewer than ten. This may stem from a read error, because a much larger clone lies one nucleotide away. The final CDR3 position lacks the conserved phenylalanine or tryptophan, pointing to a likely read error. The rearrangement links TRBV11-2 to TRBJ1-5; weak D call: TRBD1 (5 bases). This CDR3 comprises 13 residues. Per the germline V gene, CDR1 is SGHAT and CDR2 is FQNNGV. Trimming stripped 2 bases from V and 5 bases from J, with 7 bases between. The DNA of the CDR3 is TGTGCCAGCAGCTTATCGGGGGATCAGCCCCAGCATTTA. This encodes CASSLSGDQPQHL.

V and J are TRBV5-4 and TRBJ2-3; TRBD2 agrees at 9 bases. V trimming: 0 bases; J trimming: 1 base; junction bases outside the gene matches: 0. This CDR3 region has 15 residues. Germline CDR1 reads SGHNT; CDR2 reads YYREEE (reference sequence). The CDR3, as DNA: TGTGCCAGCAGCTTGGCTAGCGGGGGCACAGATACGCAGTATTTT. Its translation is CASSLASGGTDTQYF.

This clonotype was detected many times. As DNA, the CDR3 is TGTGCCAGCAGTTCAACACTCTCCTACGAGCAGTACTTC. Translation gives CASSSTLSYEQYF. V and J are TRBV12-3 or TRBV12-4 and TRBJ2-7; D gene ambiguous. Deletions cut 4 bases from V and 0 bases from J, with 7 bases between. There are 13 residues in the CDR3.

This clonotype was seen at least ten times. The chain couples TRBV5-6 to TRBJ2-7; weak D call: TRBD1 (6 bases). CDR1 is SGHDT and CDR2 is YYEEEE in the germline V gene. Trimming shortened V by 4 bases and J by 3 bases, and 17 bases separated the two germline ends. The CDR3 has 15 residues. DNA for the CDR3: TGTGCCAGCAGCCCAACCCCCGGACAGAGCTACGAGCAGTACTTC. It translates to CASSPTPGQSYEQYF.